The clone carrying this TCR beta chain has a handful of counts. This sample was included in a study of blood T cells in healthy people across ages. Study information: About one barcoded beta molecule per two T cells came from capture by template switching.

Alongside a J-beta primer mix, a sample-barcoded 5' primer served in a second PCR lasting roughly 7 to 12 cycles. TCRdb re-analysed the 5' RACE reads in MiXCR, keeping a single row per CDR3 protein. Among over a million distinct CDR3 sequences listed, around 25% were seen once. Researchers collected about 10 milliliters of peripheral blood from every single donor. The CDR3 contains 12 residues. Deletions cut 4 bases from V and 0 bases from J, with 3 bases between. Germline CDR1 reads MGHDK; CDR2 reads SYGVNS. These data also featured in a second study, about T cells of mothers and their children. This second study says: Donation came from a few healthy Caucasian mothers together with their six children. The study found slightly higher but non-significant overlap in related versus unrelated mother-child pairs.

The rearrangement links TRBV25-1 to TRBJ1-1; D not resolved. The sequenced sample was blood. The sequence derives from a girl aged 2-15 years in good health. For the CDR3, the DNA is TGTGCCAGCAGTGCAGTGAACACTGAAGCTTTCTTT. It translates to CASSAVNTEAFF.